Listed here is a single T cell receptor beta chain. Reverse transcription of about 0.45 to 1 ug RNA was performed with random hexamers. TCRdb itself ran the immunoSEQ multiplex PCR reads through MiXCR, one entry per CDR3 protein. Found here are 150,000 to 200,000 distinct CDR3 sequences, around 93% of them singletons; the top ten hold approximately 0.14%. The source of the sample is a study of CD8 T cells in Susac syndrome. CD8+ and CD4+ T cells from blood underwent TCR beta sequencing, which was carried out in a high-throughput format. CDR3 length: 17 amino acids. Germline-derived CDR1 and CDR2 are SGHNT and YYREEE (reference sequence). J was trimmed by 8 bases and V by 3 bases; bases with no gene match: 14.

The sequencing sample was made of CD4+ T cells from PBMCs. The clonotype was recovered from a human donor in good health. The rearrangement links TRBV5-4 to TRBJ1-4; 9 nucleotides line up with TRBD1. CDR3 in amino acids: CASSSRTATGTGEKLFF. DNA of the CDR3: TGTGCCAGCAGCTCGAGGACAGCAACCGGGACAGGGGAAAAACTGTTTTTT.